This TCR beta chain was recovered during a study of blood T cell repertoires in COVID-19. The overall study: Sample material is recorded as cDNA or gDNA derived from T cells, B-cell-depleted T cells, or PBMCs.

Produced via immunoSEQ multiplex PCR; TCRdb's table is partial and in-frame only. This sample carries around 270,000 clones, approximately 89% of them seen once, and the ten largest clones take over 3%. The study drew participants aged about 18 to 89 years from some 23 US areas. Cohorts were determined from participant-reported clinical history. The CDR3 is 15 amino acids. Per germline, CDR1 MNHEY and CDR2 SVGAGI. Deletions cut 0 bases from V and 4 bases from J, with 12 bases between. The TCR comes from a middle-aged woman who had been exposed to COVID-19. The gene calls are TRBV6-5 and TRBJ1-2; possibly TRBD1 for D (5 bases). Material for sequencing was PBMCs or T cells enriched from blood (not recorded which). The CDR3 spells CASSYSSGGVYGYTF. Written as DNA, the CDR3 is TGTGCCAGCAGTTACTCGAGTGGAGGGGTCTATGGCTACACCTTC.